Shown below are 7 T cell receptor beta chains from a single sample sequenced in a study of blood T cell repertoires in COVID-19. TCRdb's copy holds only in-frame clones and misses some; the assay was immunoSEQ multiplex PCR. The sample lists over 200,000 clones; around 86% were seen once. Source material: PBMCs or T cells enriched from blood (not recorded which). These TCRs come from a woman in her forties or fifties with acute COVID-19.

The V and J genes are TRBV10-3 and TRBJ2-7; D might be TRBD1 (5 bases). V was shortened by 10 bases and J by 6 bases, with 10 bases between the two germline ends. CDR3 length equals 10 residues. The germline V gene encodes CDR1 ENHRY and CDR2 SYGVKD. In DNA, the CDR3 is TGTGCCACGCGACAGAGCGAGCAGTACTTC. Protein product: CATRQSEQYF.

This clone was seen a few times. This chain connects TRBV19 to TRBJ2-3, with D tentatively TRBD1 (5 bases). Between the trimmed V and J ends, which lost 3 bases and 2 bases, there was a span of 12 bases. CDR1 and CDR2 (germline): LNHDA, SQIVND (reference sequence). This CDR3 is built from 15 residues. The CDR3 protein is CASSIGDRITDTQYF. The CDR3 bases are TGTGCCAGTAGTATTGGAGACAGAATCACAGATACGCAGTATTTT.

This chain joins TRBV6-5 and TRBJ1-1; D is perhaps TRBD1 (6 bases). V lost 6 bases and J 0 bases, leaving 14 bases between the germline ends. Germline CDR1 MNHEY, CDR2 SVGAGI. CDR3 length equals 15 residues. This CDR3 reads CASRDLKGVNTEAFF. The CDR3, as DNA: TGTGCCAGCAGAGACCTCAAGGGGGTGAACACTGAAGCTTTCTTT.

This chain uses TRBV7-9 with TRBJ2-1; D not certain. The V gene's germline CDR1 is SEHNR and CDR2 FQNEAQ (reference sequence). The CDR3 contains 14 residues. V lost 5 bases and J 1 base, leaving 9 bases between the germline ends. The CDR3 sequence: CASSQARSYNEQFF. The CDR3 nucleotides are TGTGCCAGCAGCCAGGCAAGGTCCTACAATGAGCAGTTCTTC.

The rearrangement links TRBV2 to TRBJ2-7, with no clear D. The CDR3 is 14 amino acids. Trimming left V 4 bases short and J 2 bases short, with 12 bases between. Germline V gene sequence: CDR1 SNHLY, CDR2 FYNNEI. The CDR3 reads CASSARAYAYEQYF. In DNA, the CDR3 is TGTGCCAGCAGTGCCCGAGCCTACGCCTACGAGCAGTACTTC.

V and J are TRBV27 and TRBJ1-2; 7 nucleotides agree with TRBD1. The junction had 8 bases not matched to a gene; V was cut back by 8 bases and J by 2 bases. The CDR3 is 14 amino acids. Germline V gene lookup returns CDR1 MNHEY and CDR2 SMNVEV (reference sequence). CDR3 bases: TGTGCCAGCGGATTTACAGGGGTAAACTATGGCTACACCTTC. It specifies CASGFTGVNYGYTF.

The J gene is TRBJ1-1, the V gene TRBV7-9; D might be TRBD1 (5 bases). The CDR3 spans 14 residues. Per the germline V gene, CDR1 is SEHNR and CDR2 is FQNEAQ (reference sequence). V lost 5 bases and J lost 4, with 14 bases in between. CDR3 amino acids: CASSQIVGGTEAFF. The CDR3 DNA reads TGTGCCAGCAGCCAAATCGTGGGGGGCACTGAAGCTTTCTTT.